This T cell receptor (beta chain) derives from a study of post-analysis software for immune sequencing data. General study points: The authors found that F measure strongly co-clustered same-batch samples. The study found TRBV5-6, TRBV5-1 and TRBV20-1 among a handful of TRBV segments more frequent in patients than controls. Compared with controls, patients showed significantly lower normalized Chao1 diversity.

The CDR3 consists of 17 residues. V gave up 3 bases and J gave up 7 bases; unmatched junction bases: 9. Germline CDR1 and CDR2: MGHRA and YSYEKL. Of note for this clonotype: Its antigen remains unidentified.

The TCR beta cDNA libraries carried unique molecular identifiers. T cells numbering about 0.9 to 11 million yielded cDNA molecules that totaled roughly 0.5 million. TCRdb re-derived calls from the PCR reads in MiXCR, one entry per CDR3 protein. The repertoire consists of about 560,000 distinct CDR3 sequences, with roughly 47% occurring once and the leading ten covering around 1.7%. This TCR was sampled from a girl aged 5 to 17 with multiple sclerosis. Sequenced material: blood. The chain links TRBV4-1 to TRBJ2-1; TRBD2 matches 13 bases. The CDR3 protein is CASSHEPGLAGSNEQFF. The CDR3 nucleotides read TGCGCCAGCAGCCATGAACCGGGACTAGCGGGATCTAATGAGCAGTTCTTC.